This is a list of T cell receptor beta chains from one sample in a study of T cell responses to AZD1222 COVID-19 vaccine. Sequencing used immunoSEQ multiplex PCR; TCRdb keeps in-frame clones, though not all of them. The sample records tens of thousands of clones, 92% being singletons. This specimen consisted of peripheral blood, obtained 28 days after the second AZD1222 dose. The receptors shown here come from an adult who received the AZD1222 COVID-19 vaccine. CDR3s include the opening cysteine and the closing phenylalanine or tryptophan. Fields, in order: CDR3 protein, CDR3 DNA, J gene, clone size, CDR3 length, D gene, V gene. D genes are given only for firm matches. Clone sizes are given selectively: once, few, many, or a class where the clone is expanded.

CDR3aa: CASSDRGGEAFF; CDR3nt: TGTGCCAGCAGTGACCGGGGCGGTGAAGCTTTCTTT; j_gene: TRBJ1-1; abundance: .; len: 12; d_gene: .; v_gene: TRBV3-1/TRBV3-2
CDR3aa: CASSLYQIMNTEAFF; CDR3nt: TGTGCCAGCAGCTTGTACCAGATCATGAACACTGAAGCTTTCTTT; j_gene: TRBJ1-1; abundance: .; len: 15; d_gene: .; v_gene: TRBV5-6
CDR3aa: CASSLGTGNTEAFF; CDR3nt: TGTGCCAGCAGCTTAGGGACTGGGAACACTGAAGCTTTCTTT; j_gene: TRBJ1-1; abundance: once; len: 14; d_gene: .; v_gene: TRBV7-3
CDR3aa: CASSVEGENTEAFF; CDR3nt: TGTGCCAGCAGCGTAGAAGGAGAGAACACTGAAGCTTTCTTT; j_gene: TRBJ1-1; abundance: .; len: 14; d_gene: .; v_gene: TRBV9
CDR3aa: CASSVEPGGNGYTF; CDR3nt: TGTGCCAGCAGCGTAGAACCGGGGGGCAATGGCTACACCTTC; j_gene: TRBJ1-2; abundance: .; len: 14; d_gene: .; v_gene: TRBV9
CDR3aa: CASSARVNQPQHF; CDR3nt: TGCGCCAGCAGTGCTCGGGTCAATCAGCCCCAGCATTTT; j_gene: TRBJ1-5; abundance: .; len: 13; d_gene: .; v_gene: TRBV10-1
CDR3aa: CASSLQGPDEQFF; CDR3nt: TGTGCCAGCAGTTTGCAGGGGCCGGATGAGCAGTTCTTC; j_gene: TRBJ2-1; abundance: .; len: 13; d_gene: .; v_gene: TRBV28
CDR3aa: CASKGAGPSSQPQHF; CDR3nt: TGTGCCAGTAAGGGAGCAGGGCCGTCTAGTCAGCCCCAGCATTTT; j_gene: TRBJ1-5; abundance: few; len: 15; d_gene: .; v_gene: TRBV19
CDR3aa: CASSPSRRTSTDTQYF; CDR3nt: TGTGCCAGCAGCCCAAGTAGGCGGACTAGCACAGATACGCAGTATTTT; j_gene: TRBJ2-3; abundance: .; len: 16; d_gene: .; v_gene: TRBV6-2/TRBV6-3
CDR3aa: CASSLAVYGNQPQHF; CDR3nt: TGTGCCAGCAGTTTAGCGGTTTATGGCAATCAGCCCCAGCATTTT; j_gene: TRBJ1-5; abundance: .; len: 15; d_gene: .; v_gene: TRBV28
CDR3aa: CASSLVVNSNQPQHF; CDR3nt: TGTGCCAGCAGCTTAGTCGTTAATAGCAATCAGCCCCAGCATTTT; j_gene: TRBJ1-5; abundance: .; len: 15; d_gene: .; v_gene: TRBV7-2
CDR3aa: CASSSDRGGQETQYF; CDR3nt: TGTGCCAGCAGCTCAGACCGAGGGGGCCAAGAGACCCAGTACTTC; j_gene: TRBJ2-5; abundance: .; len: 15; d_gene: .; v_gene: TRBV7-8
CDR3aa: CASSSAGGGTGELFF; CDR3nt: TGTGCCAGCAGCTCAGCGGGAGGGGGCACCGGGGAGCTGTTTTTT; j_gene: TRBJ2-2; abundance: .; len: 15; d_gene: TRBD2; v_gene: TRBV7-3
CDR3aa: CASSSGTLYTF; CDR3nt: TGTGCCAGCAGTTCCGGGACACTTTACACCTTC; j_gene: TRBJ1-2; abundance: .; len: 11; d_gene: .; v_gene: TRBV28
CDR3aa: CASSLPTSGGSYNEQFF; CDR3nt: TGTGCCAGCAGCTTACCGACTAGCGGGGGATCCTACAATGAGCAGTTCTTC; j_gene: TRBJ2-1; abundance: .; len: 17; d_gene: TRBD2; v_gene: TRBV7-2
CDR3aa: CASSQDRGANYGYTF; CDR3nt: TGCGCCAGCAGCCAAGACAGGGGAGCTAACTATGGCTACACCTTC; j_gene: TRBJ1-2; abundance: .; len: 15; d_gene: TRBD1; v_gene: TRBV5-1
CDR3aa: CASSLEGGEQPQHF; CDR3nt: TGTGCCAGCAGCTTAGAGGGAGGAGAGCAGCCCCAGCATTTT; j_gene: TRBJ1-5; abundance: .; len: 14; d_gene: .; v_gene: TRBV7-2
CDR3aa: CASPAPGLAGPHNEQFF; CDR3nt: TGTGCCAGCCCCGCACCGGGACTAGCGGGACCCCACAATGAGCAGTTCTTC; j_gene: TRBJ2-1; abundance: .; len: 17; d_gene: TRBD2; v_gene: TRBV28
CDR3aa: CASRGPGGLLCDNSPLHF; CDR3nt: TGTGCCAGCAGGGGACCGGGAGGGCTCTTGTGCGATAATTCACCCCTCCACTTT; j_gene: TRBJ1-6; abundance: .; len: 18; d_gene: .; v_gene: TRBV5-7
CDR3aa: CASSGGLEGTDTQYF; CDR3nt: TGTGCCAGCAGTGGAGGATTGGAGGGGACAGATACGCAGTATTTT; j_gene: TRBJ2-3; abundance: .; len: 15; d_gene: .; v_gene: TRBV2
CDR3aa: CASRVPLRAYGYTF; CDR3nt: TGTGCCAGCAGAGTACCCCTAAGAGCCTATGGCTACACCTTC; j_gene: TRBJ1-2; abundance: .; len: 14; d_gene: .; v_gene: TRBV28
CDR3aa: CASTRIWGQGTSGGSYNEQFF; CDR3nt: TGTGCCAGCACTCGGATTTGGGGACAGGGGACTAGCGGGGGATCCTACAATGAGCAGTTCTTC; j_gene: TRBJ2-1; abundance: once; len: 21; d_gene: TRBD2; v_gene: TRBV13
CDR3aa: CASRPGTSGPFDEQFF; CDR3nt: TGCGCCAGCAGACCTGGGACTAGCGGGCCGTTTGATGAGCAGTTCTTC; j_gene: TRBJ2-1; abundance: .; len: 16; d_gene: TRBD2; v_gene: TRBV5-1
CDR3aa: CASSKERDRGLNEQFF; CDR3nt: TGTGCCAGCAGCAAAGAACGGGACAGGGGGTTAAATGAGCAGTTCTTC; j_gene: TRBJ2-1; abundance: few; len: 16; d_gene: .; v_gene: TRBV21-1
CDR3aa: CASINTAVSYNSPLHF; CDR3nt: TGTGCCAGCATCAACACGGCAGTCTCCTATAATTCACCCCTCCACTTT; j_gene: TRBJ1-6; abundance: .; len: 16; d_gene: .; v_gene: TRBV9
CDR3aa: CASSIRLNSPEAFF; CDR3nt: TGTGCCAGCAGCATCAGGCTCAATTCGCCTGAAGCTTTCTTT; j_gene: TRBJ1-1; abundance: .; len: 14; d_gene: .; v_gene: TRBV11-2
CDR3aa: CSAGPKDTQYF; CDR3nt: TGCAGTGCCGGCCCGAAAGATACGCAGTATTTT; j_gene: TRBJ2-3; abundance: .; len: 11; d_gene: .; v_gene: TRBV20-1
CDR3aa: CASSLPLGGNYGYTF; CDR3nt: TGTGCCAGCAGCTTACCCCTCGGGGGGAACTATGGCTACACCTTC; j_gene: TRBJ1-2; abundance: .; len: 15; d_gene: .; v_gene: TRBV7-2
CDR3aa: CASSPGGGRAENEQFF; CDR3nt: TGTGCCAGCAGCCCAGGAGGCGGGAGGGCCGAGAATGAGCAGTTCTTC; j_gene: TRBJ2-1; abundance: .; len: 16; d_gene: TRBD2; v_gene: TRBV5-4
CDR3aa: CAWGEGGTEAFF; CDR3nt: TGTGCCTGGGGGGAGGGAGGCACTGAAGCTTTCTTT; j_gene: TRBJ1-1; abundance: .; len: 12; d_gene: .; v_gene: TRBV30
CDR3aa: CASSSGTVLPGGEKLFF; CDR3nt: TGCGCCAGCAGCTCCGGGACAGTACTACCGGGGGGCGAAAAACTGTTTTTT; j_gene: TRBJ1-4; abundance: .; len: 17; d_gene: TRBD1; v_gene: TRBV5-1
CDR3aa: CASSHRQLTSGTEAFF; CDR3nt: TGTGCCAGCAGCCACAGACAGTTAACCTCGGGCACTGAAGCTTTCTTT; j_gene: TRBJ1-1; abundance: .; len: 16; d_gene: .; v_gene: TRBV4-2
CDR3aa: CASRRDSVHTDTQYF; CDR3nt: TGTGCCAGCAGGAGGGACAGTGTACACACAGATACGCAGTATTTT; j_gene: TRBJ2-3; abundance: .; len: 15; d_gene: TRBD1; v_gene: TRBV2
CDR3aa: CASSDRGILSTDTQYF; CDR3nt: TGTGCCAGCTCAGACAGGGGCATATTGAGCACAGATACGCAGTATTTT; j_gene: TRBJ2-3; abundance: .; len: 16; d_gene: TRBD1; v_gene: TRBV19
CDR3aa: CASSSPGETYEQYF; CDR3nt: TGTGCCAGCAGCTCCCCGGGGGAGACCTACGAGCAGTACTTC; j_gene: TRBJ2-7; abundance: .; len: 14; d_gene: .; v_gene: TRBV6-5
CDR3aa: CASSLYGTGKGTEAFF; CDR3nt: TGTGCCAGCAGTTTATACGGGACAGGTAAGGGCACTGAAGCTTTCTTT; j_gene: TRBJ1-1; abundance: .; len: 16; d_gene: TRBD1; v_gene: TRBV27
CDR3aa: CSVLRGPTLGYTF; CDR3nt: TGCAGCGTCCTCAGGGGGCCCACGTTGGGCTACACCTTC; j_gene: TRBJ1-2; abundance: .; len: 13; d_gene: TRBD1; v_gene: TRBV29-1
CDR3aa: CAWSTGVGYNSPLHF; CDR3nt: TGTGCCTGGAGTACGGGGGTAGGGTATAATTCACCCCTCCACTTT; j_gene: TRBJ1-6; abundance: .; len: 15; d_gene: .; v_gene: TRBV30
CDR3aa: CASKPDSNQPQHF; CDR3nt: TGTGCCAGCAAGCCCGATAGCAATCAGCCCCAGCATTTT; j_gene: TRBJ1-5; abundance: once; len: 13; d_gene: .; v_gene: TRBV12-3/TRBV12-4
CDR3aa: CASSLDLQAFSPEAFF; CDR3nt: TGTGCCAGCAGCTTAGATTTACAGGCCTTTTCTCCTGAAGCTTTCTTT; j_gene: TRBJ1-1; abundance: .; len: 16; d_gene: .; v_gene: TRBV7-3
CDR3aa: CVSSFGSQRGYEQYF; CDR3nt: TGTGTCAGCAGTTTTGGTAGTCAACGAGGGTACGAGCAGTACTTC; j_gene: TRBJ2-7; abundance: .; len: 15; d_gene: .; v_gene: TRBV7-9
CDR3aa: CASTASLGEQFF; CDR3nt: TGCGCCAGCACCGCTAGCCTCGGTGAGCAGTTCTTC; j_gene: TRBJ2-1; abundance: .; len: 12; d_gene: .; v_gene: TRBV10-2
CDR3aa: CASLIREGRNTEAFF; CDR3nt: TGTGCCAGTTTGATCAGGGAGGGTCGGAACACTGAAGCTTTCTTT; j_gene: TRBJ1-1; abundance: .; len: 15; d_gene: .; v_gene: TRBV19
CDR3aa: CASSLRGYGYTF; CDR3nt: TGTGCCAGCAGCTTACGAGGGTATGGCTACACCTTC; j_gene: TRBJ1-2; abundance: .; len: 12; d_gene: .; v_gene: TRBV11-2
CDR3aa: CASSLQGGETEAFF; CDR3nt: TGTGCCAGCTCACTCCAGGGTGGGGAGACTGAAGCTTTCTTT; j_gene: TRBJ1-1; abundance: .; len: 14; d_gene: .; v_gene: TRBV18
CDR3aa: CASSPLAGPDTQYF; CDR3nt: TGCGCCAGCAGCCCCCTTGCGGGACCCGATACGCAGTATTTT; j_gene: TRBJ2-3; abundance: .; len: 14; d_gene: .; v_gene: TRBV4-1
CDR3aa: CASSLERGYYEQYF; CDR3nt: TGTGCCAGCAGTTTAGAAAGGGGCTACTACGAGCAGTACTTC; j_gene: TRBJ2-7; abundance: .; len: 14; d_gene: .; v_gene: TRBV28
CDR3aa: CASRPGTSGTDTQYF; CDR3nt: TGTGCCAGTAGACCTGGGACTAGCGGCACAGATACGCAGTATTTT; j_gene: TRBJ2-3; abundance: once; len: 15; d_gene: TRBD2; v_gene: TRBV19
CDR3aa: CASSQDDSGRVYEQFF; CDR3nt: TGCGCCAGCAGCCAAGATGACAGCGGGAGGGTCTATGAGCAGTTCTTC; j_gene: TRBJ2-1; abundance: .; len: 16; d_gene: TRBD2; v_gene: TRBV4-3
CDR3aa: CASSDRGLAGTYNEQFF; CDR3nt: TGTGCCAGCAGTGACCGGGGACTAGCGGGAACCTACAATGAGCAGTTCTTC; j_gene: TRBJ2-1; abundance: .; len: 17; d_gene: TRBD2; v_gene: TRBV6-1
CDR3aa: CASSPPFIGIYTF; CDR3nt: TGTGCCAGCAGCCCCCCCTTCATTGGGATATACACCTTC; j_gene: TRBJ1-2; abundance: .; len: 13; d_gene: .; v_gene: TRBV11-2
CDR3aa: CASSSDYSSYNEQFF; CDR3nt: TGTGCCAGCAGCTCCGACTATAGCTCCTACAATGAGCAGTTCTTC; j_gene: TRBJ2-1; abundance: .; len: 15; d_gene: .; v_gene: TRBV7-2
CDR3aa: CASSEGGTGLQPQHF; CDR3nt: TGTGCCAGCAGTGAAGGCGGGACAGGGTTACAGCCCCAGCATTTT; j_gene: TRBJ1-5; abundance: .; len: 15; d_gene: TRBD1; v_gene: TRBV6-1
CDR3aa: CASSPFGQGGDGYTF; CDR3nt: TGTGCCAGTAGTCCTTTCGGACAGGGGGGCGATGGCTACACCTTC; j_gene: TRBJ1-2; abundance: .; len: 15; d_gene: TRBD1; v_gene: TRBV19
CDR3aa: CASSLAAENNEQFF; CDR3nt: TGTGCCAGCAGCTTAGCGGCCGAGAACAATGAGCAGTTCTTC; j_gene: TRBJ2-1; abundance: .; len: 14; d_gene: .; v_gene: TRBV11-3